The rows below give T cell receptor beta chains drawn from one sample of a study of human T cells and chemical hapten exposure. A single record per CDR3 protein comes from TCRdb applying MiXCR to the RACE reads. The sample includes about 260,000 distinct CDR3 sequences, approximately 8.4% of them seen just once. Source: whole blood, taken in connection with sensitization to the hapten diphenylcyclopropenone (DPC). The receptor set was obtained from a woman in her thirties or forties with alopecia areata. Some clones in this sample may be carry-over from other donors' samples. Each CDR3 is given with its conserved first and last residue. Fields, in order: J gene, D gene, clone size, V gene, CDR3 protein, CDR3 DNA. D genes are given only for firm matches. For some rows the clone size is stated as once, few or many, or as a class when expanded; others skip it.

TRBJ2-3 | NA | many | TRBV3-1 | CASSRGGPYPDTQYF | TGTGCCAGCAGCCGCGGCGGGCCTTATCCAGATACGCAGTATTTT
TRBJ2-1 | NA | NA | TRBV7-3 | CASSLTQGARKQFF | TGTGCCAGCAGCTTGACACAGGGCGCGAGGAAGCAGTTCTTC
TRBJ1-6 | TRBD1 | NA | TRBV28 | CASRTGAGSNSPLHF | TGTGCCAGCAGGACAGGGGCTGGGAGTAATTCACCCCTCCACTTT
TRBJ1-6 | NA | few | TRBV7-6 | CASSLTSSYNSPLHF | TGTGCCAGCAGCTTAACAAGCTCCTATAATTCACCCCTCCACTTT
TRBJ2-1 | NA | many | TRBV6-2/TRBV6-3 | CASSYDSYNEQFF | TGTGCCAGCAGTTACGACTCCTACAATGAGCAGTTCTTC
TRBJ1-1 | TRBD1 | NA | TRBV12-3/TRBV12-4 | CASRSGQVNTEAFF | TGTGCCAGCAGGTCCGGACAGGTTAACACTGAAGCTTTCTTT
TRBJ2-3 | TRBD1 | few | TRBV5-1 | CASSLGTGLTDTQYF | TGCGCCAGCAGCTTGGGGACAGGCCTCACAGATACGCAGTATTTT
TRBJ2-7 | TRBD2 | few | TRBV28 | CASSSFGGISYEQYF | TGTGCCAGCAGTTCTTTCGGGGGGATTAGCTACGAGCAGTACTTC
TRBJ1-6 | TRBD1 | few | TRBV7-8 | CASSLRRDSSYNSPLHF | TGTGCCAGCAGCTTGAGGAGGGACAGCTCCTATAATTCACCCCTCCACTTT
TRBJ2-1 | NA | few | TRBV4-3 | CASSLWGWAGVSGKTVNEQFF | TGCGCCAGCAGCCTGTGGGGTTGGGCAGGGGTGAGCGGGAAAACTGTCAATGAGCAGTTCTTC
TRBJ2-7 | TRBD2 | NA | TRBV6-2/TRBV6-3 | CASSGTSGRGVYEQYF | TGTGCCAGCAGCGGGACTAGCGGGAGAGGGGTCTACGAGCAGTACTTC
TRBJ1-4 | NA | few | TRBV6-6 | CASSSDRYKLFF | TGTGCCAGCAGTTCGGATAGATATAAACTGTTTTTT
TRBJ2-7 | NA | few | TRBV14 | CASSPDYLSEQYF | TGTGCCAGCAGCCCCGATTATCTTTCCGAGCAGTACTTC
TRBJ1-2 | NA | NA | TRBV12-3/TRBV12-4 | CASSLQGPHGYTF | TGTGCCAGCAGTTTACAGGGTCCGCATGGCTACACCTTC
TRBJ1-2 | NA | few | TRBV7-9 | CASSVGVSNYGYTF | TGTGCCAGCAGCGTTGGGGTCTCTAACTATGGCTACACCTTC
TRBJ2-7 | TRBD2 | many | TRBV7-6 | CASSPGTSGPLLEQYF | TGTGCCAGCAGCCCAGGGACTAGCGGGCCCCTACTCGAGCAGTACTTC
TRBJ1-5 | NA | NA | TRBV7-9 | CASSSWENQPQHF | TGTGCCAGCAGCTCCTGGGAGAATCAGCCCCAGCATTTT
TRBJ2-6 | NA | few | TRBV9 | CASSVDPSGANVLTF | TGTGCCAGCAGCGTAGACCCCTCTGGGGCCAACGTCCTGACTTTC
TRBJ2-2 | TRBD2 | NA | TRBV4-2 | CASSPGTSGRPGELFF | TGTGCCAGCAGCCCGGGGACTAGCGGGAGGCCCGGGGAGCTGTTTTTT
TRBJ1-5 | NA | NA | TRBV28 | CASSSAEEPMYRQPQHF | TGTGCCAGCTCATCAGCAGAGGAACCGATGTATCGTCAGCCCCAGCATTTT
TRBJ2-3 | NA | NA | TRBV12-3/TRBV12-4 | CASSSARQITDTQYF | TGTGCCAGCAGCTCGGCCCGACAGATCACAGATACGCAGTATTTT
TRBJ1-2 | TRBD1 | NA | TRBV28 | CASSSGQGIGRGYTF | TGTGCCAGCAGTTCGGGACAGGGGATCGGTAGAGGCTACACCTTC
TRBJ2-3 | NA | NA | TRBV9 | CASSALVGGDTQYF | TGTGCCAGCAGCGCCCTTGTCGGCGGAGATACGCAGTATTTT
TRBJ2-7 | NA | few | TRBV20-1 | CSAAGLTYEQYF | TGCAGTGCGGCGGGACTGACCTACGAGCAGTACTTC
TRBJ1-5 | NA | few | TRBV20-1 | CSAMRGVSNQPQHF | TGCAGTGCGATGCGGGGGGTTAGCAATCAGCCCCAGCATTTT
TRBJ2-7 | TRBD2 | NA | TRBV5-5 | CASSPNLAGGFHEQYF | TGTGCCAGCAGCCCGAATCTTGCGGGAGGGTTCCACGAGCAGTACTTC
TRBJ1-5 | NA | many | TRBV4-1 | CASSQASLSNQPQHF | TGCGCCAGCAGCCAAGCTTCTTTGAGTAATCAGCCCCAGCATTTT
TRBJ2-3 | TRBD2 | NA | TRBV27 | CASRLAVASTDTQYF | TGTGCCAGCAGGCTAGCGGTCGCTAGCACAGATACGCAGTATTTT
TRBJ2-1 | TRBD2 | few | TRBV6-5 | CASRTGRTSGAYNEQFF | TGTGCCAGCAGGACTGGTCGGACTAGCGGAGCCTACAATGAGCAGTTCTTC
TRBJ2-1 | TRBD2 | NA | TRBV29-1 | CSVLPRASGRRDEQFF | TGCAGCGTTCTACCAAGAGCTAGCGGGAGGCGGGATGAGCAGTTCTTC
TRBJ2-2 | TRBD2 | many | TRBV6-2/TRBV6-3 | CASSYTSGSTTGELFF | TGTGCCAGCAGTTACACCAGCGGGAGTACCACCGGGGAGCTGTTTTTT
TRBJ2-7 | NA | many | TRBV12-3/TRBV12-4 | CASSLAGGEQYF | TGTGCCAGCAGCTTAGCCGGGGGAGAGCAGTACTTC
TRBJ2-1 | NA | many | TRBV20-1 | CSASGAASAYNEQFF | TGCAGTGCTAGCGGGGCGGCCTCTGCCTACAATGAGCAGTTCTTC
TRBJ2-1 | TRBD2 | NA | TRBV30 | CAWRTSGSNEQFF | TGTGCCTGGAGGACTAGCGGGAGCAATGAGCAGTTCTTC
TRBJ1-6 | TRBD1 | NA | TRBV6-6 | CASSIPGQDNSPLHF | TGTGCCAGCAGTATCCCGGGACAGGATAATTCACCCCTCCACTTT
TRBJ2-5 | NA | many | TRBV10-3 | CAISESRGVRTQYF | TGTGCCATCAGTGAGTCGAGAGGGGTCAGGACCCAGTACTTC
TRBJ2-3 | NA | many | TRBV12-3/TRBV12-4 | CASSGGTSTDTQYF | TGTGCCAGCAGTGGGGGGACTAGCACAGATACGCAGTATTTT
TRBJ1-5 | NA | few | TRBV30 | CALMLGPNQPQHF | TGTGCCTTGATGCTAGGGCCTAATCAGCCCCAGCATTTT
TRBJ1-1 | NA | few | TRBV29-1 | CSVDPRGTEAFF | TGCAGCGTGGACCCGAGGGGCACTGAAGCTTTCTTT
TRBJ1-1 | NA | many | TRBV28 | CASSLIGNTEAFF | TGTGCCAGCAGTTTAATCGGGAACACTGAAGCTTTCTTT
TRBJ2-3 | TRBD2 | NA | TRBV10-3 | CAIHGGSADTQYF | TGTGCCATCCATGGCGGGAGTGCAGATACGCAGTATTTT
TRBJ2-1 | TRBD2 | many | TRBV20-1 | CSARSGRAGNEQFF | TGCAGTGCTAGATCCGGGAGGGCCGGGAATGAGCAGTTCTTC
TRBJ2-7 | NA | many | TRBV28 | CASSPGPRREQYF | TGTGCCAGCAGCCCGGGACCCCGGCGCGAGCAGTACTTC
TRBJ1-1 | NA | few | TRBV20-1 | CSARVAGPGTEAFF | TGCAGTGCTAGAGTCGCAGGCCCGGGCACTGAAGCTTTCTTT
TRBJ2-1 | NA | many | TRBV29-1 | CSVGPRSYNEQFF | TGCAGCGTTGGGCCGCGCTCCTACAATGAGCAGTTCTTC